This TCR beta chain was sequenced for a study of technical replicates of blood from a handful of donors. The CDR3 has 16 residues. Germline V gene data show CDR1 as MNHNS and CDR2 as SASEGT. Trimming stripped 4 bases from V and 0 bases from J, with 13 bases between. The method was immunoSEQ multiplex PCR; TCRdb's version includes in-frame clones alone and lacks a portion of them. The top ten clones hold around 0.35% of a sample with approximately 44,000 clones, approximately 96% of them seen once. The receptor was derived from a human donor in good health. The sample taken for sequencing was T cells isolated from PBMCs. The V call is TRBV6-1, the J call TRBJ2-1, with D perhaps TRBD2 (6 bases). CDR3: CASSGWDSSSYNEQFF. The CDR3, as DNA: TGTGCCAGCAGTGGTTGGGACTCTAGCTCCTACAATGAGCAGTTCTTC.